This entry lists 11 T cell receptor beta chains sequenced from one sample in a study of technical replicates of blood from a handful of donors. Some clones are missing from TCRdb's copy, which holds only in-frame ones; the method was immunoSEQ multiplex PCR. Of some 70,000 clones in the sample, approximately 90% were seen once. Specimen: T cells isolated from PBMCs. These receptors came from a human donor in good health.

V usage is TRBV5-4 and J usage is TRBJ2-5, with D tentatively TRBD2 (6 bases). Trimming pared 3 bases from V and 1 base from J, leaving 13 bases between. Per the germline V gene, CDR1 is SGHNT and CDR2 is YYREEE (reference sequence). This CDR3 is built from 15 residues. Written as DNA, the CDR3 is TGTGCCAGCAGCTCCCACCTTAGCGGCCAAGAGACCCAGTACTTC. It encodes CASSSHLSGQETQYF. The full variable domain, rest sourced from reference TRBV5-4 and TRBJ2-5, is ETGVTQSPTHLIKTRGQQVTLRCSSQSGHNTVSWYQQALGQGPQFIFQYYREEENGRGNFPPRFSGLQFPNYSSELNVNALELDDSALYLCASSSHLSGQETQYFGPGTRLLVL.

V gene TRBV6-6 combines with J gene TRBJ1-1; D remains ambiguous. Germline V gene lookup returns CDR1 MNHNY and CDR2 SVGAGI (reference sequence). V shed 2 bases and J shed 8 bases, with 6 bases lying between them. The CDR3 runs 11 residues. Written as DNA, the CDR3 is TGTGCCAGCAGTTACCGACTAGAAGCTTTCTTT. Translation gives CASSYRLEAFF.

This chain joins TRBV30 and TRBJ2-7, with a possible D match to TRBD1 (5 bases). The CDR3 length is 13 residues. V gave up 3 bases and J gave up 3 bases, with 12 bases separating them. CDR1 and CDR2 from the germline V gene are GTSNPN and SVGIG (reference sequence). CDR3 amino acids: CAWSLIGVYEQYF. CDR3 bases: TGTGCCTGGAGCCTAATAGGGGTCTACGAGCAGTACTTC. The variable domain in full, completed from reference TRBV30 and TRBJ2-7, reads SQTIHQWPATLVQPVGSPLSLECTVEGTSNPNLYWYRQAAGRGLQLLFYSVGIGQISSEVPQNLSASRPQDRQFILSSKKLLLSDSGFYLCAWSLIGVYEQYFGPGTRLTVT.

The chain recombines TRBV5-1 with TRBJ2-5; the D gene is possibly TRBD2 (5 bases). This CDR3 has 14 residues. Germline V lookup: CDR1 SGHRS, CDR2 YFSETQ. V shed 4 bases and J shed 3 bases, with 13 bases lying between them. CDR3 in amino acids: CASSPDSPEETQYF. The CDR3 DNA reads TGCGCCAGCAGCCCGGACTCTCCCGAAGAGACCCAGTACTTC.

The V and J genes are TRBV28 and TRBJ2-2; possibly TRBD2 for D (6 bases). V was trimmed by 2 bases and J by 7 bases, leaving 8 bases between them. Germline V CDR1 and CDR2: MDHEN, SYDVKM. The CDR3 is made up of 13 amino acids. The CDR3 spells CASSLLEGGELFF. CDR3 in DNA: TGTGCCAGCAGTTTACTGGAGGGCGGGGAGCTGTTTTTT.

The V and J genes are TRBV25-1 and TRBJ1-2; 10 bases agree with TRBD1. The ends lost 5 bases at V and 3 bases at J; junction bases unmatched: 6. CDR3 length equals 15 residues. Germline CDR1 reads MGHDK; CDR2 reads SYGVNS. The CDR3, as DNA: TGTGCCAGCAGTAACCGGGACAGGGGATACTATGGCTACACCTTC. Translation: CASSNRDRGYYGYTF.

This chain connects TRBV6-1 to TRBJ2-7; D possibly corresponds to TRBD1 (6 bases). V was cut by 8 bases and J by 2 bases, with 13 bases left in between. The CDR3 sequence is 13 residues long. CDR1 MNHNS and CDR2 SASEGT come from the germline V gene. CDR3 sequence (DNA): TGTGCCAGCTGGACCAGGGGACCCTACGAGCAGTACTTC. Translation gives CASWTRGPYEQYF.

The V and J genes are TRBV28 and TRBJ1-1; D is ambiguous. Between the trimmed V and J ends, which lost 2 bases and 4 bases, there was a span of 8 bases. Germline V lookup: CDR1 MDHEN, CDR2 SYDVKM. The CDR3 has 13 amino acids. CDR3 in DNA: TGTGCCAGCAGTTTACGGGTTCCCACTGAAGCTTTCTTT. The encoded protein is CASSLRVPTEAFF.

This chain uses TRBV14 with TRBJ1-2, with a weak D call TRBD1 (5 bases). CDR3 length equals 14 residues. The germline CDR1 and CDR2 sequences are SGHDN and FVKESK. Trimming stripped 1 base from V and 4 bases from J, with 10 bases between. The CDR3 region has the DNA TGTGCCAGCAGCCAAGTTTCCGGGGGCTATGGCTACACCTTC. Translating gives CASSQVSGGYGYTF.

The rearrangement uses TRBV11-1 and TRBJ2-7, with D uncertain. The V and J ends lost 0 bases and 0 bases respectively, with 3 bases between them. Germline V gives CDR1 SGHAT, CDR2 FQDESV (reference sequence). This CDR3 is 13 amino acids long. The CDR3: CASSLAGSYEQYF. In DNA, the CDR3 is TGTGCCAGCAGCTTAGCCGGCTCCTACGAGCAGTACTTC.

V usage is TRBV19 and J usage is TRBJ1-5, with 8 nucleotides matching TRBD1. The CDR3 runs 15 residues. J gave up 0 bases and V 4 bases, and 2 bases lay outside the gene matches. Germline CDR1 is LNHDA and CDR2 is SQIVND (reference sequence). The CDR3 sequence is CASSRTGYSNQPQHF. CDR3 DNA sequence: TGTGCCAGTAGTAGGACAGGGTATAGCAATCAGCCCCAGCATTTT. Complete variable domain (other parts from reference TRBV19 and TRBJ1-5): DGGITQSPKYLFRKEGQNVTLSCEQNLNHDAMYWYRQDPGQGLRLIYYSQIVNDFQKGDIAEGYSVSREKKESFPLTVTSAQKNPTAFYLCASSRTGYSNQPQHFGDGTRLSIL.